The 6 T cell receptor beta chains in this list originate from one sample, sequenced in a study of blood T cell repertoires in COVID-19. Clones were sequenced by immunoSEQ multiplex PCR, and TCRdb holds only the in-frame ones, with some missing. The data contain roughly 68,000 clones, 76% of them seen just once; the ten biggest clones take up 15%. Sequencing was done on a sample of peripheral blood. Receptor source: a man between 60 and 70 years old with COVID-19, enrolled during active disease.

CDR3 DNA: TGTGCCAGCAGTGCAGAGCGCCCGAGCACCGGGGAGCTGTTTTTT. This translates into CASSAERPSTGELFF. J is TRBJ2-2 and V is TRBV2; D gene uncertain. Trimming stripped 4 bases from V and 4 bases from J, with 13 bases between. CDR1 and CDR2 (germline): SNHLY, FYNNEI. The length of the CDR3 is 15 residues.

V is TRBV5-1 and J is TRBJ1-1; no clear D. The CDR3 spans 12 residues. Germline V gene data show CDR1 as SGHRS and CDR2 as YFSETQ. V was trimmed by 6 bases and J by 1 base, leaving 7 bases between them. The CDR3 region has the DNA TGCGCCAGCATGCGGGAGAACACTGAAGCTTTCTTT. Translated, it gives CASMRENTEAFF. The full variable domain, with the rest looked up from reference TRBV5-1 and TRBJ1-1, is KAGVTQTPRYLIKTRGQQVTLSCSPISGHRSVSWYQQTPGQGLQFLFEYFSETQRNKGNFPGRFSGRQFSNSRSEMNVSTLELGDSALYLCASMRENTEAFFGQGTRLTVV.

Remarks on this clone: Distinct nucleotide sequences in the sample also encode this CDR3. This chain connects TRBV28 to TRBJ2-7; 8 bases match TRBD2. The CDR3 contains 15 residues. The V gene's germline CDR1 is MDHEN and CDR2 SYDVKM. V was pared by 6 bases and J by 2 bases, with 9 bases of the junction left unmatched. The CDR3 reads CASSLSGGGTYEQYF. The DNA of the CDR3 is TGTGCCAGCAGCCTCAGCGGGGGTGGGACCTACGAGCAGTACTTC. Full variable domain (remainder filled in from reference TRBV28 and TRBJ2-7): DVKVTQSSRYLVKRTGEKVFLECVQDMDHENMFWYRQDPGLGLRLIYFSYDVKMKEKGDIPEGYSVSREKKERFSLILESASTNQTSMYLCASSLSGGGTYEQYFGPGTRLTVT.

The V and J genes are TRBV9 and TRBJ2-3; weak D call: TRBD2 (6 bases). V was trimmed by 0 bases and J by 1 base, leaving 9 bases between them. CDR1 and CDR2 from the germline V gene are SGDLS and YYNGEE. This CDR3 contains 15 residues. The CDR3 reads CASSVGLGGTDTQYF. The CDR3 bases are TGTGCCAGCAGCGTAGGACTAGGCGGCACAGATACGCAGTATTTT.

The chain couples TRBV29-1 to TRBJ1-4; possible D gene TRBD1, 5 bases. The ends were cut back, 4 bases at V and 8 bases at J, with 11 bases in the middle. Per the germline V gene, CDR1 is SQVTM and CDR2 is ANQGSEA. This CDR3 spans 12 amino acids. The CDR3 DNA sequence: TGCAGCGTTGCGGGGGGTTCGGAAAAACTGTTTTTT. Protein sequence: CSVAGGSEKLFF.

CDR3 loop: CASSYRGVYEQYF. As DNA, the CDR3 is TGTGCCAGCAGTTACCGGGGGGTTTACGAGCAGTACTTC. J is TRBJ2-7 and V is TRBV6-2 or TRBV6-3, with 7 bases lining up with TRBD2. The V and J ends lost 2 bases and 4 bases, in that order; junction bases with no gene match: 2. Germline V CDR1 and CDR2: MNHEY, SVGEGT. The CDR3 loop spans 13 amino acids.